The 27 T cell receptor beta chains below were found in one sample sequenced in a study of cytomegalovirus exposure and HLA in healthy donors. PCR employed 60 Vbeta and 13 Jbeta primers. TCRdb keeps only in-frame clones here, not all; method: immunoSEQ multiplex PCR. The sample lists 100,000 to 150,000 clones; 65% to 90% were seen once. The sample taken for sequencing was PBMCs. The receptor source for this set is a young woman in good health and CMV-seropositive.

The rearrangement uses TRBV18 and TRBJ2-5, with a weak D call TRBD2 (5 bases). This CDR3 contains 15 residues. Germline V gives CDR1 KGHSH, CDR2 LQKENI. V was shortened by 0 bases and J by 5 bases, with 13 bases between the two germline ends. The CDR3 coding sequence is TGTGCCAGCTCACCACCGGGAGCGCCAAAGGAGACCCAGTACTTC. Translated: CASSPPGAPKETQYF.

The chain uses TRBV10-3 and TRBJ2-1; D remains ambiguous. The CDR3 is 13 amino acids. V lost 8 bases to trimming and J lost 4 bases, with 12 bases between them. Germline V gene data show CDR1 as ENHRY and CDR2 as SYGVKD. This CDR3 is CAIGLSQYNEQFF. CDR3 DNA sequence: TGTGCCATCGGTTTAAGTCAGTACAATGAGCAGTTCTTC.

The chain couples TRBV6-1 to TRBJ1-6, with D maybe TRBD1 (5 bases). The CDR3 sequence is 14 residues long. Germline CDR1 is MNHNS and CDR2 is SASEGT. V dropped 1 base and J dropped 5 bases, with 6 bases sitting between them. The CDR3 sequence is CASSEGGHNSPLHF. CDR3 nucleotides: TGTGCCAGCAGTGAAGGGGGCCATAATTCACCCCTCCACTTT.

The chain links TRBV5-4 to TRBJ1-1, with a weak D call TRBD1 (5 bases). Germline loops: CDR1 SGHNT, CDR2 YYREEE (reference sequence). Trimming left V 5 bases short and J 1 base short, with 9 bases between. The CDR3 has 13 residues. CDR3: CASRAGPNTEAFF. The CDR3 DNA reads as TGTGCCAGCAGGGCGGGGCCGAACACTGAAGCTTTCTTT. The variable domain in full, with the rest retrieved from reference TRBV5-4 and TRBJ1-1, is ETGVTQSPTHLIKTRGQQVTLRCSSQSGHNTVSWYQQALGQGPQFIFQYYREEENGRGNFPPRFSGLQFPNYSSELNVNALELDDSALYLCASRAGPNTEAFFGQGTRLTVV.

This chain uses TRBV2 with TRBJ1-6, with 7 bases fitting TRBD1. The CDR3 runs 14 residues. Germline V gives CDR1 SNHLY, CDR2 FYNNEI. With 3 bases clipped from V and 8 bases from J, the junction kept 4 bases outside the gene matches. In nucleotides, the CDR3 is TGTGCCAGCAGTGAGGGCAGGGGGTATTCACCCCTCCACTTT. Translated, it gives CASSEGRGYSPLHF.

The gene calls are TRBV25-1 and TRBJ1-3; 7 bases agree with TRBD1. CDR3 length: 12 residues. V shed 7 bases, J shed 7 bases, and the junction held 4 bases outside the gene matches. The germline V gene has CDR1 MGHDK and CDR2 SYGVNS. The CDR3 DNA reads as TGTGCCAGCACCGACAGGGAGAACACCATATATTTT. It specifies CASTDRENTIYF. The variable domain in full, completed from reference TRBV25-1 and TRBJ1-3, reads EADIYQTPRYLVIGTGKKITLECSQTMGHDKMYWYQQDPGMELHLIHYSYGVNSTEKGDLSSESTVSRIRTEHFPLTLESARPSHTSQYLCASTDRENTIYFGEGSWLTVV.

The V gene is TRBV7-9, the J gene TRBJ2-1; maybe TRBD1 (6 bases). The CDR3 has 16 amino acids. V was clipped by 5 bases and J by 8 bases, with 22 bases between them. Germline V lookup: CDR1 SEHNR, CDR2 FQNEAQ (reference sequence). The CDR3 here is CASSGPQGFSAYEQFF. CDR3 in DNA: TGTGCCAGCAGCGGGCCCCAGGGGTTTTCCGCGTATGAGCAGTTCTTC.

The chain combines TRBV2 with TRBJ2-7; 9 bases are shared with TRBD1. Trimming cost V 5 bases and J 4 bases; bases outside gene matches: 6. The CDR3 sequence is 14 residues long. Per germline, CDR1 SNHLY and CDR2 FYNNEI. The chain's CDR3 is CASSPGTGRYEQYF. In nucleotides, the CDR3 is TGTGCCAGCAGTCCGGGGACAGGGAGATACGAGCAGTACTTC.

V gene TRBV5-1 combines with J gene TRBJ2-2, with TRBD1 matching over 9 bases. Germline V lookup: CDR1 SGHRS, CDR2 YFSETQ. V lost 3 bases, J lost 4 bases, and 1 base stayed unmatched. The CDR3 is made up of 14 amino acids. The CDR3 loop reads CASSWDRVTGELFF. The DNA of the CDR3 is TGCGCCAGCAGCTGGGACAGGGTCACCGGGGAGCTGTTTTTT.

This clone showed up just once. The J gene is TRBJ2-3, the V gene TRBV14, with TRBD2 matching over 12 bases. V shed 5 bases and J 1 base; nucleotides not matched to a gene: 13. The CDR3 totals 19 residues. Looked up from germline, CDR1 is SGHDN and CDR2 is FVKESK. The chain's CDR3 is CASSTRLAGGRVGTDTQYF. The CDR3 region has the DNA TGTGCCAGCAGCACCCGGCTAGCGGGGGGGCGAGTCGGCACAGATACGCAGTATTTT.

This clone was recorded once. J is TRBJ2-2 and V is TRBV2; 9 nucleotides line up with TRBD1. The CDR3 runs 15 residues. Germline assignment: CDR1 SNHLY and CDR2 FYNNEI. The V gene end was trimmed by 6 bases and the J gene end by 4 bases; junction bases not matched to a gene: 6. The CDR3 here is CASSDRGLSTGELFF. The DNA of the CDR3 is TGTGCCAGCAGCGACAGGGGGTTAAGCACCGGGGAGCTGTTTTTT.

The chain uses TRBV25-1 and TRBJ2-7, with 9 bases identical to TRBD1. CDR3 length: 16 residues. Germline lookup yields CDR1 MGHDK and CDR2 SYGVNS. Germline trimming cut 3 bases from V and 5 bases from J; bases unmatched to any gene: 11. CDR3 sequence: CASSDGGGTGSNEQYF. CDR3 DNA: TGTGCCAGCAGTGATGGGGGGGGGACAGGGAGCAACGAGCAGTACTTC.

The V and J genes are TRBV9 and TRBJ2-7, with 7 positions matching TRBD2. There are 14 residues in the CDR3. Germline values: CDR1 SGDLS, CDR2 YYNGEE. V lost 0 bases, J lost 3 bases, and 3 bases stayed unmatched. CDR3 amino acids: CASSVVPGGYEQYF. CDR3 DNA: TGTGCCAGCAGCGTAGTCCCGGGGGGCTACGAGCAGTACTTC.

This sequence joins TRBV11-2 and TRBJ1-5, with a weak D call TRBD1 (6 bases). The ends were cut back, 5 bases at V and 5 bases at J, with 13 bases in the middle. The CDR3 is 14 residues long. Germline-derived CDR1 and CDR2 are SGHAT and FQNNGV. The chain's CDR3 is CASSPTGNDQPQHF. For the CDR3, the DNA is TGTGCCAGCAGCCCTACAGGGAATGATCAGCCCCAGCATTTT. The whole variable domain, filled in from reference TRBV11-2 and TRBJ1-5, reads EAGVAQSPRYKIIEKRQSVAFWCNPISGHATLYWYQQILGQGPKLLIQFQNNGVVDDSQLPKDRFSAERLKGVDSTLKIQPAKLEDSAVYLCASSPTGNDQPQHFGDGTRLSIL.

The genes are TRBV4-1 and TRBJ2-5; 9 bases are shared with TRBD1. V was clipped by 0 bases and J by 3 bases; unmatched bases: 2. Germline loops: CDR1 MGHRA, CDR2 YSYEKL. The CDR3 runs 15 residues. As DNA, the CDR3 is TGCGCCAGCAGCCAAGAGAGGACAGGGGAAGAGACCCAGTACTTC. Protein product: CASSQERTGEETQYF.

This clone has a single count. The rearrangement joins TRBV10-3 to TRBJ2-5; 7 bases align to TRBD2. Germline assignment: CDR1 ENHRY and CDR2 SYGVKD. Losses at the gene ends were 10 bases for V and 1 base for J; bases not matched to a gene: 3. The CDR3 length is 12 residues. Here the CDR3 DNA reads TGTGCCACGGGGGGATTCCAAGAGACCCAGTACTTC. As protein: CATGGFQETQYF.

V gene TRBV7-9 combines with J gene TRBJ1-5, with 9 nucleotides matching TRBD1. V was pared by 5 bases and J by 4 bases, with 9 bases of the junction left unmatched. This CDR3 comprises 16 residues. Per the germline V gene, CDR1 is SEHNR and CDR2 is FQNEAQ (reference sequence). CDR3 bases: TGTGCCAGCAGCCAGATTTCGGACAGGGGAAATCAGCCCCAGCATTTT. Translated, it gives CASSQISDRGNQPQHF.

This CDR3 is CASSTPREHATNEKLFF. The DNA for the CDR3 is TGTGCCAGCAGCACCCCCCGCGAGCATGCAACTAATGAAAAACTGTTTTTT. V gene TRBV7-3 combines with J gene TRBJ1-4; the D is unclear. CDR1 is SGHTA and CDR2 is FQGTGA in the germline V gene. The CDR3 consists of 17 residues. V dropped 5 bases and J dropped 0 bases, with 16 bases sitting between them.

V gene TRBV6-6 combines with J gene TRBJ2-5; 7 bases are a match to TRBD2. The V gene end was trimmed by 6 bases and the J gene end by 3 bases; junction bases not matched to a gene: 4. Germline loops: CDR1 MNHNY, CDR2 SVGAGI (reference sequence). This CDR3 is built from 13 residues. This CDR3 is CASRERGKETQYF. The DNA for the CDR3 is TGTGCCAGCAGGGAGCGGGGAAAAGAGACCCAGTACTTC.

The V call is TRBV10-2, the J call TRBJ2-1; 12 positions match TRBD2. V lost 10 bases to trimming and J lost 8 bases; unmatched junction nucleotides: 12. The germline V gene has CDR1 WSHSY and CDR2 SAAADI. This CDR3 is 15 amino acids long. For the CDR3, the DNA is TGCGCCACCGTTAGATGGACTAGCGGGGACTATGAGCAGTTCTTC. Its protein is CATVRWTSGDYEQFF.

This sequence joins TRBV2 and TRBJ1-6; 10 bases agree with TRBD1. V trimming: 6 bases; J trimming: 7 bases; junction bases outside the gene matches: 6. The V gene's germline CDR1 is SNHLY and CDR2 FYNNEI. The CDR3 consists of 15 residues. The CDR3 reads CASSRDRGGNSPLHF. In nucleotides, the CDR3 is TGTGCCAGCAGCCGGGACAGGGGCGGGAATTCACCCCTCCACTTT.

The chain has TRBV9 and TRBJ1-4, with 8 bases matching TRBD1. Germline values: CDR1 SGDLS, CDR2 YYNGEE. The ends lost 8 bases at V and 10 bases at J; junction bases unmatched: 1. The CDR3 sequence is 10 residues long. CDR3 bases: TGTGCCAGAGACAGGGGAAAACTGTTTTTT. Translated, it gives CARDRGKLFF.

The rearrangement uses TRBV19 and TRBJ2-7; 9 nucleotides agree with TRBD1. This CDR3 comprises 16 residues. The V segment lost 5 bases and the J segment 2 bases; nucleotides outside the gene matches: 10. Germline-derived CDR1 and CDR2 are LNHDA and SQIVND (reference sequence). CDR3 sequence: CASSARAGTGTYEQYF. CDR3 nucleotide sequence: TGTGCCAGTAGTGCCCGCGCCGGGACAGGGACCTACGAGCAGTACTTC.

This clone has more than one count but fewer than ten. The V and J genes are TRBV10-3 and TRBJ1-2; D call uncertain. Germline V gene data show CDR1 as ENHRY and CDR2 as SYGVKD. The CDR3 has 18 amino acids. V was trimmed by 8 bases and J by 5 bases, leaving 30 bases between them. The DNA for the CDR3 is TGTGCCATCGGCCCTGTCGCCGAGGGCAGACCCCCGCCTTATGGCTACACCTTC. Translated, it gives CAIGPVAEGRPPPYGYTF.

Turning to this clone: Other nucleotide sequences from this sample produce the same CDR3. The rearrangement links TRBV2 to TRBJ1-5; TRBD1 agrees at 10 bases. V lost 5 bases, J lost 7 bases, and 5 bases stayed unmatched. The CDR3 contains 14 residues. Germline V gene sequence: CDR1 SNHLY, CDR2 FYNNEI. In DNA, the CDR3 is TGTGCCAGCAGTCAGACAGGGGGCTACCAGCCCCAGCATTTT. Translation: CASSQTGGYQPQHF.

On this clone: Its ends do not fully match the called genes, so a read error is possible. V and J are TRBV11-3 and TRBJ2-5; no reliable D call. The J call may be mistaken, given a closer DNA end match to TRBJ2-7. Germline V lookup: CDR1 SGHNT, CDR2 YENEEA. The CDR3 has 12 residues. DNA for the CDR3: TGTGCCAGCAGCCTAGACGGTCTCGAGCAGTACTTC. Translated, it gives CASSLDGLEQYF.

This chain connects TRBV7-9 to TRBJ2-7, with 11 nucleotides matching TRBD2. V lost 5 bases to trimming and J lost 4 bases; unmatched junction nucleotides: 1. Germline V gene data show CDR1 as SEHNR and CDR2 as FQNEAQ (reference sequence). CDR3 size: 13 residues. The CDR3 sequence is CASSTSGGYEQYF. The CDR3 nucleotides read TGTGCCAGCAGCACTAGCGGGGGTTACGAGCAGTACTTC.